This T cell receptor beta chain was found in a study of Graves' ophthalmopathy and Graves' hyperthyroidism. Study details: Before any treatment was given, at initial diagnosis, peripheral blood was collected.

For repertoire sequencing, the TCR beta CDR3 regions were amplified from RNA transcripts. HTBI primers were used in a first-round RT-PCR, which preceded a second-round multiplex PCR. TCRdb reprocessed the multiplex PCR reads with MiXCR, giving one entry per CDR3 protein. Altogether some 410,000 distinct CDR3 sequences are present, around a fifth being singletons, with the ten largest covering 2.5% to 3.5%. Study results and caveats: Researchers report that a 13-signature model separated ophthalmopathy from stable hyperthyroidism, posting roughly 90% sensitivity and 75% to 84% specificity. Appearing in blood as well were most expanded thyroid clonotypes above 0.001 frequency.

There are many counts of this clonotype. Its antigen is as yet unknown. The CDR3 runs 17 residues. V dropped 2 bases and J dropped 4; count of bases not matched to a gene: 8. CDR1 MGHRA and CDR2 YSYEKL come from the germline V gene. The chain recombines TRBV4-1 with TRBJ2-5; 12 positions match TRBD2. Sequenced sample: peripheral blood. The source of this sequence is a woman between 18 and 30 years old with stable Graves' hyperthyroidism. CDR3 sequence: CASSQPTSGRRRETQYF. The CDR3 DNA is TGCGCCAGCAGCCAACCCACTAGCGGGAGGCGAAGAGAGACCCAGTACTTC.